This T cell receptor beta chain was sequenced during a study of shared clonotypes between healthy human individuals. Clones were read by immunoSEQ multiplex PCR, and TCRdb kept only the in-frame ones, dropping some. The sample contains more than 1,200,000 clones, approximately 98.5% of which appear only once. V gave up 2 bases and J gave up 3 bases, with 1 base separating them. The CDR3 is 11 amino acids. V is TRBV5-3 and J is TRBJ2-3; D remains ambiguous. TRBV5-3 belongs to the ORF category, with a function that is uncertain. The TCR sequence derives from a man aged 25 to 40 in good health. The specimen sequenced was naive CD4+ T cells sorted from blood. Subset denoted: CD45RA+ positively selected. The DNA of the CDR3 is TGTGCCAGAAGCTTAACAGATACGCAGTATTTT. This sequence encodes CARSLTDTQYF.